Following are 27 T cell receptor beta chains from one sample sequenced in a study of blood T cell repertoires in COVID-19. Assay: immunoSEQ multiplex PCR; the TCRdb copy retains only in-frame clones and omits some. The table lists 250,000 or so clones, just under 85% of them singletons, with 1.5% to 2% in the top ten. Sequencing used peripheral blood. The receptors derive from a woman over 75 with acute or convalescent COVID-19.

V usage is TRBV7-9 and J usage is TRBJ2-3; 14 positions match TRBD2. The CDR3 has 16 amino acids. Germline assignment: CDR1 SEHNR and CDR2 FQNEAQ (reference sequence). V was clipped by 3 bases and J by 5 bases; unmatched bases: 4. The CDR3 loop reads CASSFHGLAGGDTQYF. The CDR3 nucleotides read TGTGCCAGCAGCTTTCACGGACTAGCGGGGGGAGATACGCAGTATTTT.

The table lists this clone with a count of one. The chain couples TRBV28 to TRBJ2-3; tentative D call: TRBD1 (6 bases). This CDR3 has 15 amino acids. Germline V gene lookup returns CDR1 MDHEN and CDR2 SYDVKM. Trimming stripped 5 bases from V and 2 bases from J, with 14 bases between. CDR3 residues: CASSGPGTSTDTQYF. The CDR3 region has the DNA TGTGCCAGCAGTGGTCCCGGGACATCCACAGATACGCAGTATTTT.

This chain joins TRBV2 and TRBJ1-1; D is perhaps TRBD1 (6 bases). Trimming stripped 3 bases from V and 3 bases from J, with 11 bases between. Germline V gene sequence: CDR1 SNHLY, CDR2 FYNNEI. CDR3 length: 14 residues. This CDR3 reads CASSEWQGYTEAFF. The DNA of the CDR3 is TGTGCCAGCAGTGAGTGGCAGGGGTACACTGAAGCTTTCTTT.

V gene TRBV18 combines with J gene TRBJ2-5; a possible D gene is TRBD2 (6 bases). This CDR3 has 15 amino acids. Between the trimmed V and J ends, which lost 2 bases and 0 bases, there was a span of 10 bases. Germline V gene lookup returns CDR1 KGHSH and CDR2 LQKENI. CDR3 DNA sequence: TGTGCCAGCTCACCAGGCGGGACGAACCAAGAGACCCAGTACTTC. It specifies CASSPGGTNQETQYF.

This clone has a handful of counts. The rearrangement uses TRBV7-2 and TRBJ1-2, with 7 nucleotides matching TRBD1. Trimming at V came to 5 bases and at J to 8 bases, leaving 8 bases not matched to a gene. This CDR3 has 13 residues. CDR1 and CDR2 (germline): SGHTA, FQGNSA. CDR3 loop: CASSPDTGEGYTF. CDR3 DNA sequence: TGTGCCAGCAGCCCCGATACAGGGGAAGGCTACACCTTC. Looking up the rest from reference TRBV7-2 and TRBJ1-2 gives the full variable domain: GAGVSQSPSNKVTEKGKDVELRCDPISGHTALYWYRQSLGQGLEFLIYFQGNSAPDKSGLPSDRFSAERTGGSVSTLTIQRTQQEDSAVYLCASSPDTGEGYTFGSGTRLTVV.

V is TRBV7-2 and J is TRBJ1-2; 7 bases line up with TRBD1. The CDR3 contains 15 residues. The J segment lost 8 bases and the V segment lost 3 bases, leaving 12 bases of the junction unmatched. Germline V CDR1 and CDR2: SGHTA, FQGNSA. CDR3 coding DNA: TGTGCCAGCAGCTTTACTCGACAGGGAGGTGCAGGCTACACCTTC. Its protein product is CASSFTRQGGAGYTF.

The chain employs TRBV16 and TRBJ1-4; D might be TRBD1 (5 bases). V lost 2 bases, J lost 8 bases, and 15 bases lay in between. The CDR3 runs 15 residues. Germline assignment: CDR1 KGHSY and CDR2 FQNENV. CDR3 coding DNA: TGTGCCAGCAGCCAAACTTGGACAATAGGGGAAAAACTGTTTTTT. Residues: CASSQTWTIGEKLFF.

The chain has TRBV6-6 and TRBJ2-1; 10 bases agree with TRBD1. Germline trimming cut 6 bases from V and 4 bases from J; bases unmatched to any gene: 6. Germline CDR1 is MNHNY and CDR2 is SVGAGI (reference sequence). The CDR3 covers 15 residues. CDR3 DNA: TGTGCCAGCAGCCGGGACAGGGGAAATTACAATGAGCAGTTCTTC. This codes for CASSRDRGNYNEQFF.

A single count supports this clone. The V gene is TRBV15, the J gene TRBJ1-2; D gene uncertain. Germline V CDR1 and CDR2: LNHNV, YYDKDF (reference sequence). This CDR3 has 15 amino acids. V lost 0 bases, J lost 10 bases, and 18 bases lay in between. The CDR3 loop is CATSRDMRRGMDYTF. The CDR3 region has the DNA TGTGCCACCAGCAGAGATATGCGTCGGGGAATGGACTACACCTTC.

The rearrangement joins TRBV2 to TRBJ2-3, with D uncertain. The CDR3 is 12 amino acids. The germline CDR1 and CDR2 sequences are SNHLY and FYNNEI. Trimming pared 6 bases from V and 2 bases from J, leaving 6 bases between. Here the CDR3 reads CASRDNTDTQYF. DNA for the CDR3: TGTGCCAGCAGAGACAACACAGATACGCAGTATTTT.

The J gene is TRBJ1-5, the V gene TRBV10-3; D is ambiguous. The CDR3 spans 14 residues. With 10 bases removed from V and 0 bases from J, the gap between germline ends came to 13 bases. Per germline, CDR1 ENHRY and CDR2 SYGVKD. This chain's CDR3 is CATEARNSNQPQHF. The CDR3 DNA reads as TGTGCCACCGAGGCCCGAAATAGCAATCAGCCCCAGCATTTT.

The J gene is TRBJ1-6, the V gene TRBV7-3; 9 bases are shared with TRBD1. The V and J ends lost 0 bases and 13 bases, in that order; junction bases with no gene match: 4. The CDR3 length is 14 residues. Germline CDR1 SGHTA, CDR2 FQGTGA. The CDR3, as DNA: TGTGCCAGCAGCTTAACGGGACAGGGTTCTCCCCTCCACTTT. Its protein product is CASSLTGQGSPLHF.

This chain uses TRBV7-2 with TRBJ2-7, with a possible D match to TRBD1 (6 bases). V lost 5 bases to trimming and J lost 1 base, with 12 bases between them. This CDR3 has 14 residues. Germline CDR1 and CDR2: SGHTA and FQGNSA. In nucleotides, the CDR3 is TGTGCCAGCAGCCCAACACAGGGTTCCTACGAGCAGTACTTC. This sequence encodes CASSPTQGSYEQYF. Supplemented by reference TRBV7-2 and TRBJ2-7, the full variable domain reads GAGVSQSPSNKVTEKGKDVELRCDPISGHTALYWYRQSLGQGLEFLIYFQGNSAPDKSGLPSDRFSAERTGGSVSTLTIQRTQQEDSAVYLCASSPTQGSYEQYFGPGTRLTVT.

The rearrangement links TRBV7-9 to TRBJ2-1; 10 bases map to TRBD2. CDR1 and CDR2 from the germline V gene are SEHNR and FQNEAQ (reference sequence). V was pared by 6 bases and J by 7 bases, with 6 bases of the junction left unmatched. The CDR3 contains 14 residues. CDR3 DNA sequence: TGTGCCAGCAGTATAGCGGGGGGAACTAATGAGCAGTTCTTC. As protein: CASSIAGGTNEQFF. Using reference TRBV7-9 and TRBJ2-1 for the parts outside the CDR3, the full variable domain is DTGVSQNPRHKITKRGQNVTFRCDPISEHNRLYWYRQTLGQGPEFLTYFQNEAQLEKSRLLSDRFSAERPKGSFSTLEIQRTEQGDSAMYLCASSIAGGTNEQFFGPGTRLTVL.

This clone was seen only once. CDR3 bases: TGTGCCAGTAGTATAGGGGCGGGAGGGCCGGCAGATACGCAGTATTTT. This gives the protein CASSIGAGGPADTQYF. This rearrangement joins TRBV19 to TRBJ2-3; TRBD2 aligns across 9 bases. The junction had 6 bases not matched to a gene; V was cut back by 1 base and J by 4 bases. The CDR3 covers 16 residues. CDR1 is LNHDA, CDR2 SQIVND, per germline (reference sequence).

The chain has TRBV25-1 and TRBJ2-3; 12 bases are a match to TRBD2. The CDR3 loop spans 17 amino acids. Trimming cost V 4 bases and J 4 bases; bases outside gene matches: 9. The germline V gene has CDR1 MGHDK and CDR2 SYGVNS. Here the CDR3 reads CASSGNLGLAGADTQYF. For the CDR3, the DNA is TGTGCCAGCAGTGGGAACCTGGGACTAGCGGGCGCAGATACGCAGTATTTT.

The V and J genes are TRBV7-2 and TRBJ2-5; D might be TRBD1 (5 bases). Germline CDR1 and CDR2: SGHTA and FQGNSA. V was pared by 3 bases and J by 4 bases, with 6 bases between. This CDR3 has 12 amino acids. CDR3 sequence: CASSFDRETQYF. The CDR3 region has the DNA TGTGCCAGCAGCTTCGACAGAGAGACCCAGTACTTC. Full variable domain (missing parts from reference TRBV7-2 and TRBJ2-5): GAGVSQSPSNKVTEKGKDVELRCDPISGHTALYWYRQSLGQGLEFLIYFQGNSAPDKSGLPSDRFSAERTGGSVSTLTIQRTQQEDSAVYLCASSFDRETQYFGPGTRLLVL.

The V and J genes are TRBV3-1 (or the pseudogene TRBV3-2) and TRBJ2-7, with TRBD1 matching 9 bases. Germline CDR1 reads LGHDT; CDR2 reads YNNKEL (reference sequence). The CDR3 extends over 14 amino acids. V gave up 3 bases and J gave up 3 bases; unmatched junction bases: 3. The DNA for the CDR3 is TGTGCCAGCAGCCAGCCGGGACAGGGCTACGAGCAGTACTTC. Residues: CASSQPGQGYEQYF.

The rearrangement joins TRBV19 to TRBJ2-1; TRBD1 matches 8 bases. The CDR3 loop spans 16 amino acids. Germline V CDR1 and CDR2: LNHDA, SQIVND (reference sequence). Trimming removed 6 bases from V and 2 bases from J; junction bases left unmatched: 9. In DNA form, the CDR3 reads TGTGCCAGTAGCCCTCTCGACAGGGGAACCTACAATGAGCAGTTCTTC. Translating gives CASSPLDRGTYNEQFF. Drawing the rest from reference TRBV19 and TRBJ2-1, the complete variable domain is DGGITQSPKYLFRKEGQNVTLSCEQNLNHDAMYWYRQDPGQGLRLIYYSQIVNDFQKGDIAEGYSVSREKKESFPLTVTSAQKNPTAFYLCASSPLDRGTYNEQFFGPGTRLTVL.

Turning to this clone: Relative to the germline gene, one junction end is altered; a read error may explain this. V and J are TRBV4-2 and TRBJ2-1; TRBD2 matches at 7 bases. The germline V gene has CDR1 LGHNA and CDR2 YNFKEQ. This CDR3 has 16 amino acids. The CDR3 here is CASSQVGGSSYNEQFF. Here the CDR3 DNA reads TGTGCCAGCAGCCAAGTAGGCGGGAGCTCCTACAATGAACAGTTCTTC.

CDR3 protein: CASRSRGNEQFF. The DNA for the CDR3 is TGTGCCAGCAGGTCCAGGGGAAATGAGCAGTTCTTC. The chain employs TRBV28 and TRBJ2-1; D is perhaps TRBD1 (6 bases). Germline V CDR1 and CDR2: MDHEN, SYDVKM. V was trimmed by 6 bases and J by 7 bases, leaving 10 bases between them. This CDR3 has 12 amino acids.

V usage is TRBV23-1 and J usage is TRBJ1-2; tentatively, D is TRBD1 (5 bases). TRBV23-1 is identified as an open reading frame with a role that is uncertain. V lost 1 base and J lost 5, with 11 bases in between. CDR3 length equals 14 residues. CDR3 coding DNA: TGCGCCAGCAGTCAATGCTCGCGGGGGTATGGCTACACCTTC. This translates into CASSQCSRGYGYTF.

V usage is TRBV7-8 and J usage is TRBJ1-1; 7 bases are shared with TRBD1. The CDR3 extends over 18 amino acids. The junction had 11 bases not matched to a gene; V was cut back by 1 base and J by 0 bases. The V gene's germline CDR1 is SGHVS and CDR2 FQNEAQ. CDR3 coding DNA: TGTGCCAGCAGCTTAGGAGGGTGGCCGGGGACAGTGAACACTGAAGCTTTCTTT. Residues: CASSLGGWPGTVNTEAFF.

The CDR3 sequence: CASSARTSPLHF. CDR3 coding DNA: TGTGCCAGCAGCGCCCGGACTTCCCCCCTCCACTTT. The chain couples TRBV2 to TRBJ1-6; D remains unclear. V was clipped by 6 bases and J by 13 bases, with 13 bases between them. From germline, CDR1 is SNHLY and CDR2 FYNNEI. This CDR3 is built from 12 residues.

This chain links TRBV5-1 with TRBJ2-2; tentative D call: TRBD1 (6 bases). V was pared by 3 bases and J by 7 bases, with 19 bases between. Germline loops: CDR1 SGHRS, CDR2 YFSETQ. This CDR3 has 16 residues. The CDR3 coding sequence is TGCGCCAGCAGCTCGTCCCCTCGGGCAGGGGACGGGGAGCTGTTTTTT. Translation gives CASSSSPRAGDGELFF.

CDR3 region: CASSPNRLASNEQFF. The CDR3 DNA follows: TGTGCCAGCAGTCCGAACAGACTAGCGTCCAATGAGCAGTTCTTC. This chain joins TRBV28 and TRBJ2-1, with 8 bases identical to TRBD2. The V gene's germline CDR1 is MDHEN and CDR2 SYDVKM. The ends lost 5 bases at V and 6 bases at J; junction bases unmatched: 9. The CDR3 runs 15 residues.

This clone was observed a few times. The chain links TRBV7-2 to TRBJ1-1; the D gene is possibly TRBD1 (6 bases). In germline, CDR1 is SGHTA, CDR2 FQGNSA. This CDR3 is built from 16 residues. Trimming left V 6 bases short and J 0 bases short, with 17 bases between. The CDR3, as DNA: TGTGCCAGCAGATTTAGAGGGGGTGCGATGAACACTGAAGCTTTCTTT. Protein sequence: CASRFRGGAMNTEAFF.